This entry is about one T cell receptor beta chain. Blood genomic DNA input for TRB amplification was roughly 220-500 ng. This entry belongs to a study of T and B cells in COVID-19 patients. BIOMED2 TRB-A/B primer pools were used in multiplex TRB PCR. TCRdb passed the multiplex PCR reads through MiXCR, listing each CDR3 protein once. Of tens of thousands of distinct CDR3 sequences listed, roughly 33% are singletons. There are 15 residues in the CDR3. The germline V and J ends were trimmed by 3 bases and 0 bases, with 9 bases remaining between them. Germline V gene sequence: CDR1 MNHNS, CDR2 SASEGT. The receptor comes from a human donor who had recovered from COVID-19. Source material: blood. The chain employs TRBV6-1 and TRBJ1-5; D uncertain. CDR3 sequence: CASSEFTYSNQPQHF. CDR3 DNA sequence: TGTGCCAGCAGTGAGTTTACTTATAGCAATCAGCCCCAGCATTTT.